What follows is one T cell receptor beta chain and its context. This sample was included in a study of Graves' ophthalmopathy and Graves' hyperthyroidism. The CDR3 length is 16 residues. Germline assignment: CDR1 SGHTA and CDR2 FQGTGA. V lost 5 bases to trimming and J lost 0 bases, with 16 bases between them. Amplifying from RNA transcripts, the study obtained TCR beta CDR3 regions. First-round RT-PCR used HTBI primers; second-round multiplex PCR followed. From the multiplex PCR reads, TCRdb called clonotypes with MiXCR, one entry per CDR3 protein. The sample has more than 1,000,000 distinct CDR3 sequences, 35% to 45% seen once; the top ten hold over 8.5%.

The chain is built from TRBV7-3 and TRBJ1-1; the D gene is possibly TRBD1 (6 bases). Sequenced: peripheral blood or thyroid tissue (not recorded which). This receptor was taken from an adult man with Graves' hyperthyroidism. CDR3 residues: CASSVSGGGMNTEAFF. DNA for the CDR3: TGTGCCAGCAGCGTATCGGGTGGGGGCATGAACACTGAAGCTTTCTTT.